The 2 T cell receptor beta chains given below trace back to one sample, sequenced in a study of blood T cell repertoires in COVID-19. Using immunoSEQ multiplex PCR, the repertoire was profiled, and TCRdb retains in-frame clones only, with some absent. The repertoire consists of 260,000 or so clones, with roughly 79% occurring once and the leading ten covering around 7.5%. The sequenced sample consisted of peripheral blood. These receptors came from an elderly woman with COVID-19, enrolled during active disease.

The J gene is TRBJ2-2, the V gene TRBV3-1 (or the pseudogene TRBV3-2); D might be TRBD2 (6 bases). The V and J ends lost 4 bases and 7 bases respectively, with 7 bases between them. Germline V CDR1 and CDR2: LGHDT, YNNKEL (reference sequence). CDR3 length: 12 residues. In nucleotides, the CDR3 is TGTGCCAGCAGCCTGGGACTCGGGGAGCTGTTTTTT. Translated, it gives CASSLGLGELFF.

V and J are TRBV19 and TRBJ2-1, with 7 bases that match TRBD2. Germline V gives CDR1 LNHDA, CDR2 SQIVND (reference sequence). The CDR3 consists of 15 residues. V dropped 0 bases and J dropped 9; count of bases not matched to a gene: 8. CDR3 nucleotides: TGTGCCAGTAGTATAGATCGGAGTGGGGGGGGTGAGCAGTTCTTC. Amino acids: CASSIDRSGGGEQFF.